This T cell receptor (beta chain) was profiled in a study of human T cells and chemical hapten exposure. Each CDR3 protein is one row after TCRdb ran MiXCR on the RACE reads. Among around 300,000 distinct CDR3 sequences listed, under 9% were seen once. Noted time point: patch test 1, 2 weeks after DPC sensitization. The sample's treatment: therapeutic diphenylcyclopropenone sensitization with weekly scalp DPC. The study enrolled 18 to 70-year-old alopecia patients suitable for DPC. This clonotype was observed a few times. Deletions cut 6 bases from V and 3 bases from J, with 20 bases between. The V gene's germline CDR1 is MNHEY and CDR2 SVGAGI. The CDR3 consists of 16 residues.

This chain links TRBV6-5 with TRBJ1-2; no clear D. The sequence derives from a young woman with alopecia areata. Some clones in this sample may be carry-over from other donors' samples. Sequenced material: whole blood, taken in connection with sensitization to the hapten diphenylcyclopropenone (DPC). The CDR3 DNA reads TGTGCCAGCAGCCTCAACCCCGGACGGCGAGACTATGGCTACACCTTC. It is translated as CASSLNPGRRDYGYTF.